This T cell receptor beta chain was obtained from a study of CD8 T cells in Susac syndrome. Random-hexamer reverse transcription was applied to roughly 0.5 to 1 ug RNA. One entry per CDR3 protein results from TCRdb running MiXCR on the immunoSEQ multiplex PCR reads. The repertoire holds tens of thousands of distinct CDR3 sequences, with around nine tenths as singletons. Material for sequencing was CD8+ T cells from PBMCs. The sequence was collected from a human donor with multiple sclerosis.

As DNA, the CDR3 is TGTGCCAGCAGTTTAACAGGGGTCGGCAATCAGCCCCAGCATTTT. Its protein is CASSLTGVGNQPQHF. The chain joins TRBV12-3 or TRBV12-4 to TRBJ1-5; TRBD1 matches 7 bases. V trimming: 2 bases; J trimming: 2 bases; junction bases outside the gene matches: 3. The CDR3 is 15 residues long.